This TCR beta chain was recovered during a study of post-analysis software for immune sequencing data. In the study overall: Disease trajectories encompassed relapsing-remitting, secondary progressive and progressive-relapsing multiple sclerosis.

Germline assignment: CDR1 SGHAT and CDR2 FQNNGV. The CDR3 runs to 14 residues. V shed 7 bases and J shed 7 bases, with 19 bases lying between them. Whole-study findings and limits: The five TRBV segments detected at higher frequency in patients than in controls included TRBV5-6, TRBV5-1 and TRBV20-1. Significantly lower normalized Chao1 diversity was seen in multiple sclerosis patients than in controls.

Unique-molecular-identifier-tagged TCR beta cDNA libraries were used. Approximately 450,000 cDNA molecules were recovered from an input of 1 to 10 million T cells. MiXCR was run by TCRdb on the PCR reads, yielding one entry per CDR3 protein. Here the sample spans some 450,000 distinct CDR3 sequences, less than 45% being singletons. With respect to this clonotype: What it recognizes is unknown.

This TCR was sampled from a girl between 10 and 17 years old with multiple sclerosis. The chain links TRBV11-2 to TRBJ1-2, with D tentatively TRBD1 (6 bases). The sample comprised blood. The CDR3 nucleotides read TGTGCCAGCAACCGGGACATCCTAAATGGTGGCTACACCTTC. It encodes CASNRDILNGGYTF.